This T cell receptor (beta chain) was profiled in a study of immune characterization of retroperitoneal liposarcoma. The germline gives CDR1 MNHEY, CDR2 SMNVEV (reference sequence). The CDR3 is 15 amino acids. TCRdb recomputed calls from the PCR reads with MiXCR, one row per CDR3 protein. The table has about 2,600 distinct CDR3 sequences, 35% to 50% seen once. The chain employs TRBV27 and TRBJ2-5; maybe TRBD2 (5 bases). The J call is doubtful: the DNA matches TRBJ2-7 better. The source is a male donor with retroperitoneal liposarcoma. The specimen was tumor tissue. In DNA form, the CDR3 reads TGTGCCAGCAGTTCCCCGAGCGGACTCTCCTACGAGCAGTACTTC. Amino acids: CASSSPSGLSYEQYF.